This T cell receptor (beta chain) was profiled in a study of blood T cell repertoires in COVID-19. TCRdb's copy holds only in-frame clones and misses some; the assay was immunoSEQ multiplex PCR. The table has 250,000 or so clones, roughly nine tenths seen once; the top ten hold less than 0.95%. The germline V and J ends were trimmed by 4 bases and 6 bases, with 16 bases remaining between them. Looked up from germline, CDR1 is LGHDT and CDR2 is YNNKEL (reference sequence). The CDR3 consists of 14 residues. The sequenced sample consisted of peripheral blood. The source is a middle-aged woman who had recovered from COVID-19. V gene TRBV3-1 (or the pseudogene TRBV3-2) combines with J gene TRBJ2-7; TRBD1 is a possible D gene (6 bases). CDR3 residues: CASSRSTGSLEQYF. Written as DNA, the CDR3 is TGTGCCAGCAGCCGTTCAACAGGGTCCCTCGAGCAGTACTTC.